Listed below are T cell receptor beta chains from one sample, sequenced in a study of T cell changes during pregnancy in multiple sclerosis. The assay was immunoSEQ multiplex PCR, and TCRdb's table has in-frame clones only and misses some. This table has 45,000 to 55,000 clones, around 90% appearing once. Sequenced material: CD4+ T cells from peripheral blood mononuclear cells, taken after pregnancy. Receptors originate from a female donor in good health, enrolled as a control in a pregnancy study. CDR3s include the opening cysteine and the closing phenylalanine or tryptophan. Fields, in order: CDR3 protein, CDR3 DNA, D gene, J gene, V gene, clone size. A D gene is named only where the DNA matches it firmly. The size of a clone is reported for some rows only, either as once, few or many, or as a class for expanded clones.

CDR3aa: CASSQRAGTGGEVSYEQYF
CDR3nt: TGTGCCAGCAGCCAAAGAGCCGGGACAGGGGGCGAAGTTAGCTACGAGCAGTACTTC
d_gene: TRBD1
j_gene: TRBJ2-7
v_gene: TRBV4-2
abundance: .

CDR3aa: CASSYLSYGYTF
CDR3nt: TGTGCCAGCAGTTACCTGAGCTATGGCTACACCTTC
d_gene: .
j_gene: TRBJ1-2
v_gene: TRBV6-6
abundance: .

CDR3aa: CASSPGSAGEGYTF
CDR3nt: TGCGCCAGCAGCCCAGGGTCGGCGGGGGAAGGCTACACCTTC
d_gene: .
j_gene: TRBJ1-2
v_gene: TRBV5-1
abundance: .

CDR3aa: CASRRTGNTEAFF
CDR3nt: TGTGCCAGCAGGAGGACTGGGAACACTGAAGCTTTCTTT
d_gene: .
j_gene: TRBJ1-1
v_gene: TRBV6-4
abundance: .

CDR3aa: CASSPGLYSNQPQHF
CDR3nt: TGTGCCAGCAGCCCGGGTCTCTATAGCAATCAGCCCCAGCATTTT
d_gene: .
j_gene: TRBJ1-5
v_gene: TRBV5-6
abundance: .

CDR3aa: CASSVEPDTQYF
CDR3nt: TGTGCCAGCAGCGTAGAGCCAGATACGCAGTATTTT
d_gene: .
j_gene: TRBJ2-3
v_gene: TRBV9
abundance: .

CDR3aa: CASSESYKGGNGEAFF
CDR3nt: TGCGCCAGCAGTGAGTCGTACAAAGGGGGCAACGGTGAAGCTTTCTTT
d_gene: TRBD1
j_gene: TRBJ1-1
v_gene: TRBV10-1
abundance: .

CDR3aa: CASDQGGNYGYTF
CDR3nt: TGTGCCAGCGATCAAGGGGGTAACTATGGCTACACCTTC
d_gene: .
j_gene: TRBJ1-2
v_gene: TRBV2
abundance: .

CDR3aa: CASSLRGVSYNEQFF
CDR3nt: TGTGCCAGCAGCTTACGCGGGGTCTCCTACAATGAGCAGTTCTTC
d_gene: .
j_gene: TRBJ2-1
v_gene: TRBV7-3
abundance: .

CDR3aa: CASSHYEQYF
CDR3nt: TGTGCCAGCAGCCACTACGAGCAGTACTTC
d_gene: .
j_gene: TRBJ2-7
v_gene: TRBV11-2
abundance: .

CDR3aa: CASSLEGGLQPQHF
CDR3nt: TGCGCCAGCAGCTTGGAAGGAGGACTTCAGCCCCAGCATTTT
d_gene: .
j_gene: TRBJ1-5
v_gene: TRBV5-1
abundance: .

CDR3aa: CASSAEKTGWLETQYF
CDR3nt: TGTGCCAGCAGTGCCGAGAAGACAGGATGGCTCGAGACCCAGTACTTC
d_gene: .
j_gene: TRBJ2-5
v_gene: TRBV25-1
abundance: .

CDR3aa: CASHGTGGYEQYF
CDR3nt: TGTGCCAGCCACGGGACAGGGGGCTACGAGCAGTACTTC
d_gene: TRBD1
j_gene: TRBJ2-7
v_gene: TRBV18
abundance: .

CDR3aa: CASRRGGGADTQYF
CDR3nt: TGTGCCAGCAGGCGCGGGGGGGGTGCAGATACGCAGTATTTT
d_gene: TRBD2
j_gene: TRBJ2-3
v_gene: TRBV5-6
abundance: .

CDR3aa: CASSSGIWDTQYF
CDR3nt: TGTGCCAGCAGTAGCGGGATTTGGGATACGCAGTATTTT
d_gene: TRBD2
j_gene: TRBJ2-3
v_gene: TRBV6-5
abundance: .

CDR3aa: CASNRDSLSNQPQHF
CDR3nt: TGTGCCAGCAACAGGGACAGCCTTAGCAATCAGCCCCAGCATTTT
d_gene: TRBD1
j_gene: TRBJ1-5
v_gene: TRBV6-5
abundance: .

CDR3aa: CASSVNTGIGETQYF
CDR3nt: TGTGCCAGCAGCGTAAATACGGGGATAGGGGAGACCCAGTACTTC
d_gene: .
j_gene: TRBJ2-5
v_gene: TRBV9
abundance: .

CDR3aa: CASSHGEAGEIYEQYF
CDR3nt: TGTGCCAGCAGCCACGGGGAAGCGGGAGAGATCTACGAGCAGTACTTC
d_gene: TRBD2
j_gene: TRBJ2-7
v_gene: TRBV4-2
abundance: .

CDR3aa: CASRDLAGGPGAQYF
CDR3nt: TGTGCCAGTCGAGACTTAGCGGGGGGGCCGGGGGCCCAGTACTTC
d_gene: TRBD2
j_gene: TRBJ2-5
v_gene: TRBV19
abundance: .

CDR3aa: CASSLQGATGYTF
CDR3nt: TGTGCCAGCAGCCTTCAGGGGGCGACAGGCTACACCTTC
d_gene: TRBD1
j_gene: TRBJ1-2
v_gene: TRBV5-4
abundance: .

CDR3aa: CASSPGGVAGVSEQYF
CDR3nt: TGTGCCAGCAGCCCCGGGGGGGTAGCGGGAGTTTCCGAGCAGTACTTC
d_gene: TRBD2
j_gene: TRBJ2-7
v_gene: TRBV5-4
abundance: .

CDR3aa: CASSWGQGGGYTF
CDR3nt: TGCGCCAGCAGCTGGGGACAGGGCGGGGGCTACACCTTC
d_gene: TRBD1
j_gene: TRBJ1-2
v_gene: TRBV5-1
abundance: .

CDR3aa: CASSLSGSSNQPQHF
CDR3nt: TGTGCCAGCAGCTTATCCGGTTCGAGCAATCAGCCCCAGCATTTT
d_gene: .
j_gene: TRBJ1-5
v_gene: TRBV5-5
abundance: .

CDR3aa: CASSLLGTNKQYF
CDR3nt: TGCGCCAGCAGCCTGCTAGGGACTAACAAGCAGTACTTC
d_gene: TRBD2
j_gene: TRBJ2-7
v_gene: TRBV5-1
abundance: once

CDR3aa: CASSVDEHVLNTEAFF
CDR3nt: TGTGCCAGCAGCGTAGATGAGCATGTCCTGAACACTGAAGCTTTCTTT
d_gene: .
j_gene: TRBJ1-1
v_gene: TRBV9
abundance: .

CDR3aa: CASTLGGGTDTQYF
CDR3nt: TGTGCCAGCACCTTGGGCGGGGGGACAGATACGCAGTATTTT
d_gene: TRBD2
j_gene: TRBJ2-3
v_gene: TRBV2
abundance: .

CDR3aa: CASSIDALRQTDTQYF
CDR3nt: TGTGCCAGCAGCATTGATGCCCTTCGACAGACAGATACGCAGTATTTT
d_gene: .
j_gene: TRBJ2-3
v_gene: TRBV9
abundance: .

CDR3aa: CASSLVAGPQETQYF
CDR3nt: TGTGCCAGCAGCTTGGTTGCGGGGCCCCAAGAGACCCAGTACTTC
d_gene: .
j_gene: TRBJ2-5
v_gene: TRBV5-6
abundance: .

CDR3aa: CASSITGVNTEAFF
CDR3nt: TGTGCCAGTAGTATCACAGGGGTTAACACTGAAGCTTTCTTT
d_gene: TRBD1
j_gene: TRBJ1-1
v_gene: TRBV19
abundance: .